These 32 T cell receptor beta chains were sequenced from one sample in a study of blood T cell repertoires in COVID-19. Sequencing used immunoSEQ multiplex PCR; TCRdb keeps in-frame clones, though not all of them. Seen here are about 99,000 clones, approximately 90% observed once, and the top ten hold 15% to 20%. Sequenced input: peripheral blood. These receptors were taken from a woman aged 80 or over in a cohort sampled during active COVID-19.

V and J are TRBV6-2 or TRBV6-3 and TRBJ2-7; TRBD1 agrees at 8 bases. Trimming cost V 6 bases and J 3 bases; bases outside gene matches: 25. Germline CDR1 reads MNHEY; CDR2 reads SVGEGT. The CDR3 is made up of 20 amino acids. CDR3 sequence (DNA): TGTGCCAGCAGCTCCACGATAGCTATTAACCGGGACAGGAGACTCTACGAGCAGTACTTC. It codes for CASSSTIAINRDRRLYEQYF.

The J gene is TRBJ1-1, the V gene TRBV28; 10 bases are shared with TRBD1. CDR3 length: 16 residues. The trim removed 5 bases at V and 3 bases at J, leaving 9 bases unmatched. In germline, CDR1 is MDHEN, CDR2 SYDVKM. In nucleotides, the CDR3 is TGTGCCAGCAGTATGCGACAGGGGGCGGGGGACACTGAAGCTTTCTTT. It encodes CASSMRQGAGDTEAFF.

The chain is built from TRBV3-1 (or the pseudogene TRBV3-2) and TRBJ2-7; 9 positions agree with TRBD1. The V and J ends lost 4 bases and 7 bases, in that order; junction bases with no gene match: 14. Germline V gene lookup returns CDR1 LGHDT and CDR2 YNNKEL (reference sequence). This CDR3 spans 16 amino acids. CDR3 sequence (DNA): TGTGCCAGCAGCCCTATAACCGGGACAGGGATTAAAGAGCAGTACTTC. Amino acid sequence: CASSPITGTGIKEQYF.

The V gene is TRBV4-2, the J gene TRBJ2-2; 7 bases agree with TRBD1. Germline V lookup: CDR1 LGHNA, CDR2 YNFKEQ. Trimming took 0 bases from V and 2 from J; bases not matched to a gene: 3. This CDR3 comprises 16 residues. The CDR3 spells CASSQDYRGNTGELFF. The CDR3 nucleotides read TGTGCCAGCAGCCAAGATTACAGGGGCAACACCGGGGAGCTGTTTTTT.

V gene TRBV6-2 or TRBV6-3 combines with J gene TRBJ2-1, with 8 bases aligning to TRBD1. Germline loops: CDR1 MNHEY, CDR2 SVGEGT. Losses at the gene ends were 5 bases for V and 4 bases for J; bases not matched to a gene: 7. This CDR3 is 15 amino acids long. The CDR3: CASSPAGTGYNEQFF. The CDR3 region has the DNA TGTGCCAGCAGTCCAGCCGGGACAGGATACAATGAGCAGTTCTTC.

The chain is built from TRBV28 and TRBJ2-1, with TRBD1 matching 9 bases. The CDR3 has 15 amino acids. V was pared by 9 bases and J by 6 bases, with 12 bases of the junction left unmatched. Germline V lookup: CDR1 MDHEN, CDR2 SYDVKM. The CDR3 region has the DNA TGTGCCAGTAGACCCGCGGGACAGGGAAGCAATGAGCAGTTCTTC. Protein: CASRPAGQGSNEQFF. Supplemented by reference TRBV28 and TRBJ2-1, the full variable domain reads DVKVTQSSRYLVKRTGEKVFLECVQDMDHENMFWYRQDPGLGLRLIYFSYDVKMKEKGDIPEGYSVSREKKERFSLILESASTNQTSMYLCASRPAGQGSNEQFFGPGTRLTVL.

This clone was seen once. The rearrangement uses TRBV7-9 and TRBJ2-5; 9 nucleotides line up with TRBD1. V lost 7 bases to trimming and J lost 13 bases; unmatched junction nucleotides: 16. The CDR3 has 14 residues. From germline, CDR1 is SEHNR and CDR2 FQNEAQ (reference sequence). CDR3 residues: CASTPGQGNFWWYF. The DNA of the CDR3 is TGTGCCAGCACCCCCGGACAGGGGAATTTTTGGTGGTACTTC. Full variable domain (missing parts from reference TRBV7-9 and TRBJ2-5): DTGVSQNPRHKITKRGQNVTFRCDPISEHNRLYWYRQTLGQGPEFLTYFQNEAQLEKSRLLSDRFSAERPKGSFSTLEIQRTEQGDSAMYLCASTPGQGNFWWYFGPGTRLLVL.

The chain is built from TRBV7-8 and TRBJ2-5, with D perhaps matching TRBD1 (6 bases). CDR3 size: 13 residues. Trimming cost V 1 base and J 14 bases, with 17 bases left between them. Germline V gives CDR1 SGHVS, CDR2 FQNEAQ. The CDR3 DNA follows: TGTGCCAGCAGCTTAGAAAGACGAGACAGGCCTTACTTC. This encodes CASSLERRDRPYF.

The rearrangement joins TRBV6-1 to TRBJ2-4; weak D call: TRBD1 (5 bases). The CDR3 is 14 residues long. Germline V gene data show CDR1 as MNHNS and CDR2 as SASEGT. V lost 2 bases and J 6 bases, leaving 11 bases between the germline ends. For the CDR3, the DNA is TGTGCCAGCAGTGAACCTAGACAGATAAACATTCAGTACTTC. Amino acids: CASSEPRQINIQYF.

Details on this clone: At the DNA level, this CDR3 is encoded by other sequences in the same sample as well. The J gene is TRBJ1-3, the V gene TRBV18; 7 positions match TRBD1. The length of the CDR3 is 15 residues. Germline V gene sequence: CDR1 KGHSH, CDR2 LQKENI. Losses at the gene ends were 1 base for V and 1 base for J; bases not matched to a gene: 1. This CDR3 is CASSPQGASGNTIYF. DNA for the CDR3: TGTGCCAGCTCACCACAGGGGGCTTCTGGAAACACCATATATTTT.

This clone was seen more than once but under ten times. This chain links TRBV27 with TRBJ2-3; D possibly corresponds to TRBD2 (6 bases). The V gene's germline CDR1 is MNHEY and CDR2 SMNVEV (reference sequence). V dropped 7 bases and J dropped 1 base, with 15 bases sitting between them. The CDR3 covers 15 residues. Here the CDR3 reads CASMAFGGGTDTQYF. CDR3 coding DNA: TGTGCCAGCATGGCATTCGGAGGGGGCACAGATACGCAGTATTTT.

V gene TRBV3-1 (or the pseudogene TRBV3-2) combines with J gene TRBJ1-5, with TRBD1 as a possible D gene (6 bases). The CDR3 covers 18 residues. Germline loops: CDR1 LGHDT, CDR2 YNNKEL (reference sequence). V was cut by 0 bases and J by 9 bases, with 24 bases left in between. The CDR3 sequence is CASSQDYLQGTSVRPQHF. The CDR3 DNA reads as TGTGCCAGCAGCCAAGATTACTTACAGGGTACCTCTGTACGGCCCCAGCATTTT.

The chain is built from TRBV5-1 and TRBJ2-7; D possibly corresponds to TRBD2 (6 bases). Trimming stripped 0 bases from V and 0 bases from J, with 7 bases between. Germline V gene sequence: CDR1 SGHRS, CDR2 YFSETQ. The CDR3 length is 14 residues. CDR3: CASSLDGSSYEQYF. For the CDR3, the DNA is TGCGCCAGCAGCTTGGACGGGAGCTCCTACGAGCAGTACTTC.

The chain combines TRBV19 with TRBJ2-5, with D unclear. From germline, CDR1 is LNHDA and CDR2 SQIVND (reference sequence). This CDR3 spans 11 amino acids. With 7 bases removed from V and 9 bases from J, the gap between germline ends came to 12 bases. In DNA form, the CDR3 reads TGTGCCAGTATAGAAACGGCGGCCCAGTACTTC. This gives the protein CASIETAAQYF.

This clone is a singleton in its sample. The V gene is TRBV19, the J gene TRBJ2-3; D ambiguous. V lost 3 bases and J lost 2, with 9 bases in between. Germline V gene lookup returns CDR1 LNHDA and CDR2 SQIVND (reference sequence). This CDR3 has 14 residues. DNA for the CDR3: TGTGCCAGTAGTATGCAGATATCCACAGATACGCAGTATTTT. Translated, it gives CASSMQISTDTQYF.

J is TRBJ1-4 and V is TRBV3-1 (or the pseudogene TRBV3-2), with 7 bases aligning to TRBD1. This CDR3 spans 14 amino acids. Germline CDR1 reads LGHDT; CDR2 reads YNNKEL (reference sequence). With V trimmed by 1 base and J by 5 bases, 1 base remained unmatched. The CDR3 protein is CASSQGQGNEKLFF. CDR3 DNA sequence: TGTGCCAGCAGCCAAGGACAGGGAAATGAAAAACTGTTTTTT.

The chain couples TRBV24-1 to TRBJ1-1, with 9 bases that match TRBD1. Unmatched junction bases numbered 7, after V lost 4 bases and J lost 11 bases. This CDR3 is built from 13 residues. Germline V lookup: CDR1 KGHDR, CDR2 SFDVKD. The CDR3 coding sequence is TGTGCCACCAGTGAAACAGGGGGCGCAGGGGCTTTCTTT. Translating it yields CATSETGGAGAFF.

The chain has TRBV7-9 and TRBJ1-1, with no clear D. Germline assignment: CDR1 SEHNR and CDR2 FQNEAQ (reference sequence). V was cut by 3 bases and J by 1 base, with 9 bases left in between. There are 14 residues in the CDR3. In DNA form, the CDR3 reads TGTGCCAGCAGCTTTGGGCCCCGGAACACTGAAGCTTTCTTT. Its protein is CASSFGPRNTEAFF.

The CDR3 loop reads CASSPHRGLAGGGELFF. In DNA, the CDR3 is TGTGCCAGCAGCCCTCACAGAGGACTAGCGGGAGGTGGAGAGCTGTTTTTT. J is TRBJ2-2 and V is TRBV27, with TRBD2 matching 14 bases. The CDR3 is 17 amino acids. Germline CDR1 MNHEY, CDR2 SMNVEV (reference sequence). V shed 6 bases, J shed 11 bases, and the junction held 14 bases outside the gene matches.

With respect to this clone: Different DNA sequences within this sample yield the same CDR3. The J gene is TRBJ2-5, the V gene TRBV5-1; 9 nucleotides line up with TRBD1. The germline CDR1 and CDR2 sequences are SGHRS and YFSETQ. The J segment lost 5 bases and the V segment lost 4 bases, leaving 3 bases of the junction unmatched. This CDR3 contains 13 residues. DNA for the CDR3: TGCGCCAGCAGCCCTGGACAGGGGGAGACCCAGTACTTC. This sequence encodes CASSPGQGETQYF.

CDR3 protein: CASSLAGGQETQYF. CDR3 bases: TGTGCCAGCAGTTTGGCCGGGGGGCAAGAGACCCAGTACTTC. The V and J genes are TRBV28 and TRBJ2-5, with TRBD2 matching 7 bases. Germline CDR1 is MDHEN and CDR2 is SYDVKM. CDR3 length: 14 residues. The trim removed 3 bases at V and 2 bases at J, leaving 3 bases unmatched. The full variable domain, its missing parts supplied by reference TRBV28 and TRBJ2-5, is DVKVTQSSRYLVKRTGEKVFLECVQDMDHENMFWYRQDPGLGLRLIYFSYDVKMKEKGDIPEGYSVSREKKERFSLILESASTNQTSMYLCASSLAGGQETQYFGPGTRLLVL.

Only one count was recorded for this clone. The chain employs TRBV12-3 or TRBV12-4 and TRBJ2-7, with 7 bases identical to TRBD1. The CDR3 has 13 residues. V shed 10 bases and J 9 bases; nucleotides not matched to a gene: 15. CDR3: CATSTGLIEGQYF. The CDR3 DNA is TGTGCCACCTCGACAGGGCTTATAGAAGGGCAGTACTTC.

The CDR3 loop is CASKGGGGKNIQYF. Here the CDR3 DNA reads TGTGCCAGTAAGGGTGGTGGAGGCAAAAACATTCAGTACTTC. The gene calls are TRBV19 and TRBJ2-4; TRBD2 might be the D (5 bases). Trimming removed 7 bases from V and 3 bases from J, with 13 bases in between. Germline V gene lookup returns CDR1 LNHDA and CDR2 SQIVND (reference sequence). The CDR3 loop spans 14 amino acids.

This clone was found once. The CDR3 coding sequence is TGTGCCAGCTCACCACGGGGCCTCATGAACACTGAAGCTTTCTTT. Amino acid sequence: CASSPRGLMNTEAFF. The chain couples TRBV18 to TRBJ1-1, with D possibly being TRBD1 (5 bases). In germline, CDR1 is KGHSH, CDR2 LQKENI. Trimming pared 1 base from V and 0 bases from J, leaving 9 bases between. CDR3 length equals 15 residues.

In DNA form, the CDR3 reads TGTGCCAGCAGTTCCCCGGGACAGGGGCCGAACACTGAAGCTTTCTTT. Its protein is CASSSPGQGPNTEAFF. The rearrangement joins TRBV28 to TRBJ1-1; 10 bases align to TRBD1. The CDR3 has 16 residues. The V gene end was trimmed by 4 bases and the J gene end by 1 base; junction bases not matched to a gene: 6. Germline values: CDR1 MDHEN, CDR2 SYDVKM.

The chain is built from TRBV6-1 and TRBJ2-5, with a possible D match to TRBD1 (6 bases). The ends were cut back, 3 bases at V and 10 bases at J, with 12 bases in the middle. This CDR3 has 12 amino acids. Germline loops: CDR1 MNHNS, CDR2 SASEGT. The CDR3 is CASSEGHRVQYF. DNA for the CDR3: TGTGCCAGCAGTGAGGGACACCGGGTCCAGTACTTC.

The rearrangement uses TRBV11-2 and TRBJ2-1; D remains unclear. Germline-derived CDR1 and CDR2 are SGHAT and FQNNGV. This CDR3 region has 11 residues. V lost 5 bases to trimming and J lost 6 bases, with 5 bases between them. CDR3: CASSPLNEQFF. For the CDR3, the DNA is TGTGCCAGCAGCCCCCTCAATGAGCAGTTCTTC.

The chain has TRBV29-1 and TRBJ2-2; TRBD2 matches 11 bases. V trimming: 7 bases; J trimming: 4 bases; junction bases outside the gene matches: 17. This CDR3 is built from 18 residues. CDR1 is SQVTM, CDR2 ANQGSEA, per germline. CDR3 protein: CSAAPISGGARVTGELFF. In DNA form, the CDR3 reads TGCAGCGCAGCACCCATTAGCGGGGGGGCCCGGGTCACCGGGGAGCTGTTTTTT.

J is TRBJ2-6 and V is TRBV5-4; maybe TRBD1 (5 bases). This CDR3 contains 17 residues. The germline CDR1 and CDR2 sequences are SGHNT and YYREEE (reference sequence). V was clipped by 1 base and J by 0 bases, with 11 bases between them. CDR3 bases: TGTGCCAGCAGCTTGTGGCAGGGTAACTCTGGGGCCAACGTCCTGACTTTC. This codes for CASSLWQGNSGANVLTF.

The CDR3 sequence is CASSRDRAHEQYF. As DNA, the CDR3 is TGTGCCAGCAGCCGGGACAGGGCCCACGAGCAGTACTTC. The chain carries TRBV5-6 and TRBJ2-7; 9 positions agree with TRBD1. Germline assignment: CDR1 SGHDT and CDR2 YYEEEE. The CDR3 extends over 13 amino acids. J was trimmed by 5 bases and V by 4 bases; bases with no gene match: 4. Variable domain in full (rest from reference TRBV5-6 and TRBJ2-7): DAGVTQSPTHLIKTRGQQVTLRCSPKSGHDTVSWYQQALGQGPQFIFQYYEEEERQRGNFPDRFSGHQFPNYSSELNVNALLLGDSALYLCASSRDRAHEQYFGPGTRLTVT.

V and J are TRBV27 and TRBJ1-2; possibly TRBD1 for D (6 bases). Germline V gene sequence: CDR1 MNHEY, CDR2 SMNVEV (reference sequence). The CDR3 runs 14 residues. V was cut by 8 bases and J by 2 bases, with 15 bases left in between. The CDR3 spells CASRHRERNYGYTF. CDR3 in DNA: TGTGCCAGCCGCCACAGGGAACGGAACTATGGCTACACCTTC.

The chain recombines TRBV7-9 with TRBJ2-4, with 7 positions matching TRBD1. In germline, CDR1 is SEHNR, CDR2 FQNEAQ (reference sequence). There are 15 residues in the CDR3. V shed 4 bases and J 5 bases; nucleotides not matched to a gene: 8. The CDR3 nucleotides are TGTGCCAGCAGCTCCGGACAGGCCGTCGAAAACATTCAGTACTTC. It is translated as CASSSGQAVENIQYF. The complete variable domain, with remaining parts taken from reference TRBV7-9 and TRBJ2-4, reads DTGVSQNPRHKITKRGQNVTFRCDPISEHNRLYWYRQTLGQGPEFLTYFQNEAQLEKSRLLSDRFSAERPKGSFSTLEIQRTEQGDSAMYLCASSSGQAVENIQYFGAGTRLSVL.